Presented here are 5 T cell receptor beta chains from one specimen sequenced in a study of cytomegalovirus exposure and HLA in healthy donors. With 60 Vbeta and 13 Jbeta primers, the PCR was carried out. TCRdb's copy holds only in-frame clones and misses some; the assay was immunoSEQ multiplex PCR. This table holds some 270,000 clones, around 90% found once. The specimen sequenced was PBMCs. These receptors were taken from a girl between 2 and 10 years old in good health and CMV-seronegative.

This chain uses TRBV25-1 with TRBJ2-1; D uncertain. Trimming stripped 5 bases from V and 0 bases from J, with 5 bases between. CDR1 is MGHDK and CDR2 is SYGVNS in the germline V gene. The length of the CDR3 is 13 residues. CDR3 sequence (DNA): TGTGCCAGCAGTTATAGCTCCTACAATGAGCAGTTCTTC. This gives the protein CASSYSSYNEQFF.

The gene calls are TRBV10-3 and TRBJ2-2; perhaps TRBD1 as D (6 bases). Per germline, CDR1 ENHRY and CDR2 SYGVKD. This CDR3 is built from 13 residues. V shed 8 bases and J shed 4 bases, with 11 bases lying between them. CDR3: CAILSGATGELFF. For the CDR3, the DNA is TGTGCCATCTTGTCAGGGGCCACCGGGGAGCTGTTTTTT.

The V and J genes are TRBV28 and TRBJ2-2, with 7 bases matching TRBD2. The CDR3 length is 16 residues. Losses at the gene ends were 2 bases for V and 4 bases for J; bases not matched to a gene: 7. Germline V CDR1 and CDR2: MDHEN, SYDVKM. CDR3 in amino acids: CASSLGAAGITGELFF. CDR3 in DNA: TGTGCCAGCAGTTTAGGGGCAGCGGGGATCACCGGGGAGCTGTTTTTT.

The V gene is TRBV30, the J gene TRBJ2-7; D is perhaps TRBD1 (5 bases). Germline-derived CDR1 and CDR2 are GTSNPN and SVGIG (reference sequence). The CDR3 has 15 residues. Trimming took off 0 bases at V and 3 bases at J, with 15 bases between the two ends. This chain's CDR3 is CAWSVGPQGFYEQYF. The CDR3 nucleotides are TGTGCCTGGAGTGTAGGCCCTCAGGGTTTCTACGAGCAGTACTTC.

The V call is TRBV12-5, the J call TRBJ1-1; a weak D match, TRBD1 (6 bases). V lost 3 bases and J lost 5, with 10 bases in between. In germline, CDR1 is LGHNT, CDR2 FRNRAP. The CDR3 runs to 13 residues. The CDR3 coding sequence is TGTGCTAGTGGTTTAACAGGGACGACTGAAGCTTTCTTT. Amino acid sequence: CASGLTGTTEAFF.